This TCR beta chain was sequenced in a study of low-dose radiotherapy and immunotherapy resistance in tumors. The CDR3 sequence is 15 residues long. Germline V CDR1 and CDR2: SGHRS, YFSETQ. V was cut by 1 base and J by 5 bases, with 10 bases left in between. This clonotype was picked up many times. Time point denoted: after trial treatment. Treatment meaning: LDRT plus nivolumab, ipilimumab, low-dose cyclophosphamide and aspirin (RACIN trial). Tumors of eligible patients were advanced, solid and lacking tumor-infiltrating lymphocytes. Primers used for first-strand cDNA, a TRAV- and TRBV-specific set, covered both alpha and beta chains. TCRs were put through around 20 PCR cycles of amplification with Phusion. A constant-region primer and the V-primer adapter served as the primer pair. One entry per CDR3 protein, called by TCRdb with MiXCR from the reads. The repertoire holds 100,000 or so distinct CDR3 sequences, 20% to 25% seen once, with roughly 4.3% in the top ten.

The V gene is TRBV5-1, the J gene TRBJ1-6; D uncertain. The receptor comes from a male donor with prostate cancer. Sequenced material: PBMCs, taken after low-dose radiotherapy plus immunotherapy. The CDR3 is CASSLSAGDNSPLHF. As DNA, the CDR3 is TGCGCCAGCAGCTTGTCGGCCGGTGATAATTCACCCCTCCACTTT. The variable domain in full, with the rest retrieved from reference TRBV5-1 and TRBJ1-6, is KAGVTQTPRYLIKTRGQQVTLSCSPISGHRSVSWYQQTPGQGLQFLFEYFSETQRNKGNFPGRFSGRQFSNSRSEMNVSTLELGDSALYLCASSLSAGDNSPLHFGNGTRLTVT.